What follows are 24 T cell receptor beta chains derived from one specimen sequenced in a study of T cells in Graves' hyperthyroidism and ophthalmopathy. Amplified TCR beta CDR3 regions came from RNA transcripts. With the HTBI primer set, the TCR CDR3 went through a first round of RT-PCR. TCRdb re-derived calls from the multiplex PCR reads in MiXCR, one entry per CDR3 protein. The repertoire holds a few hundred thousand distinct CDR3 sequences, about 13% seen once, with less than 25% in the top ten. The source material was blood. These receptors all come from a young man with Graves' hyperthyroidism that later progressed to Graves' ophthalmopathy.

This clonotype was picked up many times. The chain recombines TRBV28 with TRBJ1-1; TRBD1 aligns across 8 bases. The CDR3 is 16 amino acids. V lost 5 bases and J lost 4; bases outside the gene matches: 12. Germline loops: CDR1 MDHEN, CDR2 SYDVKM. The CDR3 is CASSMVRTGRGTEAFF. CDR3 nucleotide sequence: TGTGCCAGCAGTATGGTGAGGACAGGGAGGGGCACTGAAGCTTTCTTT.

This clonotype was picked up many times. V is TRBV11-1 and J is TRBJ2-7; TRBD1 might be the D (5 bases). V was trimmed by 6 bases and J by 3 bases, leaving 21 bases between them. Germline V gives CDR1 SGHAT, CDR2 FQDESV (reference sequence). CDR3 length: 16 amino acids. CDR3 amino acids: CASSIRAGYVGYEQYF. The CDR3 bases are TGTGCCAGCAGTATCCGGGCAGGGTACGTCGGCTACGAGCAGTACTTC.

This clonotype was seen at least ten times. The chain couples TRBV18 to TRBJ2-2; the D gene is possibly TRBD1 (6 bases). Germline V lookup: CDR1 KGHSH, CDR2 LQKENI. The CDR3 is 15 residues long. Trimming left V 6 bases short and J 0 bases short, with 11 bases between. The CDR3 protein is CASSPDRPNTGELFF. The CDR3 nucleotides are TGTGCCAGCTCGCCGGACAGACCGAACACCGGGGAGCTGTTTTTT.

In its sample, this clonotype was seen a few times. The chain recombines TRBV7-9 with TRBJ1-2; D is uncertain. This CDR3 region has 14 residues. V was shortened by 1 base and J by 5 bases, with 11 bases between the two germline ends. Germline V gene data show CDR1 as SEHNR and CDR2 as FQNEAQ (reference sequence). CDR3 sequence reads: CASSLVGKEYGYTF. CDR3 in DNA: TGTGCCAGCAGCTTAGTAGGGAAAGAGTATGGCTACACCTTC.

This clonotype was seen a handful of times. The chain carries TRBV27 and TRBJ2-7, with a tentative D call TRBD2 (7 bases). Trimming stripped 3 bases from V and 2 bases from J, with 14 bases between. This CDR3 contains 15 residues. Germline loops: CDR1 MNHEY, CDR2 SMNVEV (reference sequence). The CDR3 nucleotides are TGTGCCAGCAGTTTGGCGGGGGCCAAGACCTACGAGCAGTACTTC. Translation: CASSLAGAKTYEQYF.

This clonotype has a count of ten or more. The CDR3: CASSLEGQGFTEAFF. DNA for the CDR3: TGCGCCAGCAGCTTGGAAGGACAGGGCTTCACTGAAGCTTTCTTT. The chain uses TRBV5-1 and TRBJ1-1, with 8 bases that match TRBD1. The length of the CDR3 is 15 residues. V lost 0 bases to trimming and J lost 4 bases; unmatched junction nucleotides: 5. Germline V lookup: CDR1 SGHRS, CDR2 YFSETQ.

This clonotype was found once. V is TRBV7-2 and J is TRBJ2-3, with 8 bases fitting TRBD2. The ends lost 4 bases at V and 4 bases at J; junction bases unmatched: 10. Germline-derived CDR1 and CDR2 are SGHTA and FQGNSA. The CDR3 is 16 amino acids. CDR3 protein: CASSYGGGGLADTQYF. The CDR3 DNA reads as TGTGCCAGCAGCTACGGGGGGGGGGGGCTCGCAGATACGCAGTATTTT.

V gene TRBV25-1 combines with J gene TRBJ2-3; no clear D gene. Trimming pared 2 bases from V and 6 bases from J, leaving 9 bases between. The CDR3 is made up of 13 amino acids. Germline values: CDR1 MGHDK, CDR2 SYGVNS. The CDR3 DNA reads as TGTGCCAGCAGTGAAAATGTCCAGGATACGCAGTATTTT. This codes for CASSENVQDTQYF.

At least ten counts were recorded for this clonotype. V gene TRBV10-2 combines with J gene TRBJ1-2; 7 bases align to TRBD1. The CDR3 spans 17 residues. Per the germline V gene, CDR1 is WSHSY and CDR2 is SAAADI. V was clipped by 4 bases and J by 6 bases; unmatched bases: 17. The CDR3 DNA reads TGCGCCAGCAGTGCCACCGGGACAGAACTACCGACTGATGGCTACACCTTC. It codes for CASSATGTELPTDGYTF.

The chain recombines TRBV10-2 with TRBJ2-5; 7 bases line up with TRBD1. V trimming: 2 bases; J trimming: 12 bases; junction bases outside the gene matches: 15. Germline V gene lookup returns CDR1 WSHSY and CDR2 SAAADI. The CDR3 loop spans 15 amino acids. In nucleotides, the CDR3 is TGCGCCAGCAGTGAGAGACAGACAGGGTTGAACCCCAAGTACTTC. Encoded protein: CASSERQTGLNPKYF.

This clonotype showed up just a few times. The V gene is TRBV7-4, the J gene TRBJ2-4; D unresolved. The length of the CDR3 is 11 residues. Germline V gene lookup returns CDR1 SGHVT and CDR2 SQSDAQ. Deletions cut 2 bases from V and 11 bases from J, with 7 bases between. The CDR3 DNA reads TGTGCCAGCAGCTTACGGACCGTTCAGTACTTC. The encoded protein is CASSLRTVQYF. Full variable domain (rest looked up from reference TRBV7-4 and TRBJ2-4): GAGVSQSPRYKVAKRGRDVALRCDSISGHVTLYWYRQTLGQGSEVLTYSQSDAQRDKSGRPSGRFSAERPERSVSTLKIQRTEQGDSAVYLCASSLRTVQYFGAGTRLSVL.

This clonotype was seen more than once but under ten times. CDR3 residues: CASRPGGSRETQYF. CDR3 DNA: TGTGCCAGCAGACCGGGGGGCTCAAGAGAGACCCAGTACTTC. V gene TRBV6-2 or TRBV6-3 combines with J gene TRBJ2-5; possible D gene TRBD2, 7 bases. The germline CDR1 and CDR2 sequences are MNHEY and SVGEGT. The CDR3 covers 14 residues. The ends were cut back, 6 bases at V and 4 bases at J, with 15 bases in the middle.

This chain links TRBV2 with TRBJ2-7, with TRBD1 identical over 9 bases. The CDR3 is 13 residues long. Germline assignment: CDR1 SNHLY and CDR2 FYNNEI. V lost 7 bases, J lost 6 bases, and 7 bases stayed unmatched. The CDR3 is CASTGGTGREQYF. The DNA of the CDR3 is TGTGCCAGCACTGGCGGGACAGGGCGCGAGCAGTACTTC. Full variable domain (remainder filled in from reference TRBV2 and TRBJ2-7): EPEVTQTPSHQVTQMGQEVILRCVPISNHLYFYWYRQILGQKVEFLVSFYNNEISEKSEIFDDQFSVERPDGSNFTLKIRSTKLEDSAMYFCASTGGTGREQYFGPGTRLTVT.

This clonotype was observed at least ten times. This chain links TRBV7-6 with TRBJ2-5; TRBD1 is a possible D gene (5 bases). The V gene's germline CDR1 is SGHVS and CDR2 FNYEAQ. Between the trimmed V and J ends, which lost 2 bases and 3 bases, there was a span of 7 bases. There are 13 residues in the CDR3. Here the CDR3 reads CASSLNRKETQYF. The CDR3, as DNA: TGTGCCAGCAGCTTAAACAGGAAAGAGACCCAGTACTTC.

As DNA, the CDR3 is TGTGCCAGCAGTTTATTAGACACTCCCGAGACCCAGTACTTC. Translation: CASSLLDTPETQYF. The rearrangement links TRBV28 to TRBJ2-5; D ambiguous. Trimming cost V 1 base and J 5 bases, with 11 bases left between them. The CDR3 runs 14 residues. The germline V gene has CDR1 MDHEN and CDR2 SYDVKM.

This clonotype occurred many times. V gene TRBV7-2 combines with J gene TRBJ2-7; the match to TRBD1 covers 10 bases. This CDR3 is 15 amino acids long. V lost 2 bases, J lost 5 bases, and 6 bases stayed unmatched. Germline CDR1 is SGHTA and CDR2 is FQGNSA. CDR3 in amino acids: CASSLTGQGCNEQYF. The CDR3, as DNA: TGTGCCAGCAGCTTAACGGGACAGGGGTGCAACGAGCAGTACTTC. Combining the CDR3 with reference TRBV7-2 and TRBJ2-7 gives the whole variable domain GAGVSQSPSNKVTEKGKDVELRCDPISGHTALYWYRQSLGQGLEFLIYFQGNSAPDKSGLPSDRFSAERTGGSVSTLTIQRTQQEDSAVYLCASSLTGQGCNEQYFGPGTRLTVT.

Concerning this clonotype itself: Possible read error: a much larger clone is one base away. V usage is TRBV28 and J usage is TRBJ2-5, with TRBD1 identical over 9 bases. This CDR3 spans 14 amino acids. Germline V gene sequence: CDR1 MDHEN, CDR2 SYDVKM. Trimming removed 5 bases from V and 5 bases from J; junction bases left unmatched: 6. The CDR3 loop is CASSAQGAGETQYF. The CDR3 DNA reads TGTGCCAGCAGTGCACAGGGGGCTGGGGAGACCCAGTACTTC. Full variable domain (rest looked up from reference TRBV28 and TRBJ2-5): DVKVTQSSRYLVKRTGEKVFLECVQDMDHENMFWYRQDPGLGLRLIYFSYDVKMKEKGDIPEGYSVSREKKERFSLILESASTNQTSMYLCASSAQGAGETQYFGPGTRLLVL.

This clonotype was seen repeatedly, ten times or more. The chain carries TRBV6-5 and TRBJ2-7, with a weak D call TRBD1 (6 bases). Germline V gives CDR1 MNHEY, CDR2 SVGAGI. This CDR3 contains 13 residues. Trimming shortened V by 2 bases and J by 3 bases, and 8 bases separated the two germline ends. The CDR3 DNA reads TGTGCCAGCAGTTACGGCAGGGGCTACGAGCAGTACTTC. Translating gives CASSYGRGYEQYF.

This clonotype was seen repeatedly, ten times or more. The chain couples TRBV7-9 to TRBJ1-1, with a weak D call TRBD1 (6 bases). The germline V gene has CDR1 SEHNR and CDR2 FQNEAQ (reference sequence). The CDR3 runs to 14 residues. V was clipped by 5 bases and J by 0 bases, with 10 bases between them. The CDR3 coding sequence is TGTGCCAGCAGCGAGACAGGCCTGAACACTGAAGCTTTCTTT. This sequence encodes CASSETGLNTEAFF.

This clonotype was counted between two and nine times. V usage is TRBV20-1 and J usage is TRBJ2-1; D may be TRBD2 (5 bases). CDR1 and CDR2 from the germline V gene are DFQATT and SNEGSKA (reference sequence). Trimming left V 4 bases short and J 0 bases short, with 16 bases between. The CDR3 is 16 residues long. The CDR3 loop reads CSAKVGERSSYNEQFF. The CDR3 coding sequence is TGCAGTGCTAAAGTCGGGGAGAGGAGCTCCTACAATGAGCAGTTCTTC.

The chain is built from TRBV5-8 and TRBJ1-3, with D maybe TRBD1 (5 bases). Germline V gives CDR1 SGHTS, CDR2 YDEGEE. This CDR3 has 18 amino acids. The V end lost 0 bases, the J end lost 0 bases, and 16 bases lay between the germline ends. The CDR3 DNA reads TGTGCCAGCAGCTTGGACGGTCCTCGGAGGGGCTCTGGAAACACCATATATTTT. Its translation is CASSLDGPRRGSGNTIYF.

This clonotype showed up many times. V gene TRBV27 combines with J gene TRBJ1-1; a weak D match, TRBD1 (5 bases). Trimming stripped 6 bases from V and 4 bases from J, with 9 bases between. Germline CDR1 is MNHEY and CDR2 is SMNVEV (reference sequence). This CDR3 has 12 amino acids. This CDR3 is CASRGGTTEAFF. The CDR3 nucleotides are TGTGCCAGCAGGGGGGGAACCACTGAAGCTTTCTTT.

This clonotype has at least ten counts. The rearrangement links TRBV11-1 to TRBJ2-1; TRBD2 might be the D (5 bases). The germline V gene has CDR1 SGHAT and CDR2 FQDESV (reference sequence). Trimming left V 1 base short and J 0 bases short, with 10 bases between. CDR3 length: 16 residues. The CDR3 DNA sequence: TGTGCCAGCAGCTTAGTAATGGGGAGCTCCTACAATGAGCAGTTCTTC. This translates into CASSLVMGSSYNEQFF.

In this sample, this clonotype turned up many times. The chain carries TRBV5-1 and TRBJ1-4, with D possibly TRBD1 on 5 matching bases. This CDR3 comprises 15 residues. Germline lookup yields CDR1 SGHRS and CDR2 YFSETQ. Trimming left V 5 bases short and J 5 bases short, with 16 bases between. The CDR3 reads CASRWSGGENEKLFF. CDR3 DNA sequence: TGCGCCAGCAGGTGGTCCGGGGGAGAAAATGAAAAACTGTTTTTT.